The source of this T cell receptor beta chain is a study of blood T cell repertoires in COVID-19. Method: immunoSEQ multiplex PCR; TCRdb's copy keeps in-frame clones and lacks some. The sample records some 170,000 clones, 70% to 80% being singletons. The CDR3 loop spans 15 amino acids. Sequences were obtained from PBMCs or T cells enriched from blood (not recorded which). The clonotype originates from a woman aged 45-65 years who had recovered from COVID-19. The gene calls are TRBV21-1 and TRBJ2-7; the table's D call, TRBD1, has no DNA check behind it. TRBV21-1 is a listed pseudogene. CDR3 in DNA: TGTGCCAGCAGCAAAGGGCTGGGGCCCGTCTACGAGCAGTACTTC. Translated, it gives CASSKGLGPVYEQYF.